Presented here are 27 T cell receptor beta chains from one specimen sequenced in a study of T-cell memory formation after mild COVID-19. A single record per CDR3 protein comes from TCRdb applying MiXCR to the 5' RACE reads. The sample has some 300,000 distinct CDR3 sequences; around 19% are singletons. Sequencing was carried out using PBMCs or a T cell subset sorted from them (not recorded which). Receptors originate from a man aged 18 to 29 who had mild COVID-19 (a few samples of this study predate the infection). Cell type and time point are not known.

The gene calls are TRBV7-9 and TRBJ2-5; 7 nucleotides agree with TRBD1. Germline-derived CDR1 and CDR2 are SEHNR and FQNEAQ (reference sequence). The CDR3 is made up of 15 amino acids. V shed 2 bases, J shed 7 bases, and the junction held 10 bases outside the gene matches. The CDR3 DNA reads as TGTGCCAGCAGCTTAAATGAAGGGGGCCTGGGGACCCAGTACTTC. This codes for CASSLNEGGLGTQYF.

This clonotype was detected only a few times. The rearrangement uses TRBV11-2 and TRBJ2-5; D unresolved. CDR1 and CDR2 (germline): SGHAT, FQNNGV. The CDR3 has 11 residues. The V end lost 6 bases, the J end lost 5 bases, and 7 bases lay between the germline ends. DNA of the CDR3: TGTGCCAGCAGGATCGTGGAGACCCAGTACTTC. It is translated as CASRIVETQYF.

V gene TRBV7-9 combines with J gene TRBJ1-1; possibly TRBD1 for D (5 bases). Trimming left V 6 bases short and J 3 bases short, with 20 bases between. Germline V lookup: CDR1 SEHNR, CDR2 FQNEAQ (reference sequence). The CDR3 contains 16 residues. DNA of the CDR3: TGTGCCAGCAGAGGACATGGACTGTCGACGGACACTGAAGCTTTCTTT. Residues: CASRGHGLSTDTEAFF.

The chain joins TRBV9 to TRBJ2-3; TRBD1 might be the D (6 bases). In germline, CDR1 is SGDLS, CDR2 YYNGEE. The CDR3 runs 15 residues. Trimming stripped 3 bases from V and 7 bases from J, with 18 bases between. The CDR3 loop is CASSAGGGVLHTQYF. The DNA of the CDR3 is TGTGCCAGCAGCGCTGGGGGCGGAGTGCTACATACGCAGTATTTT.

The J gene is TRBJ2-1, the V gene TRBV6-5; D is possibly TRBD1 (6 bases). V gave up 0 bases and J gave up 3 bases, with 12 bases separating them. The germline CDR1 and CDR2 sequences are MNHEY and SVGAGI. CDR3 length equals 16 residues. CDR3 residues: CASSYSISTGYNEQFF. DNA for the CDR3: TGTGCCAGCAGTTACTCGATCTCGACAGGCTACAATGAGCAGTTCTTC.

The V and J genes are TRBV20-1 and TRBJ2-7, with TRBD1 matching 7 bases. Germline V lookup: CDR1 DFQATT, CDR2 SNEGSKA (reference sequence). Unmatched junction bases numbered 5, after V lost 1 base and J lost 2 bases. The CDR3 is 14 amino acids. The CDR3 DNA reads TGCAGTGCTAGAGTTCCAACAGGGGCCTACGAGCAGTACGTC. It specifies CSARVPTGAYEQYV.

The chain has TRBV7-9 and TRBJ1-5, with TRBD1 identical over 10 bases. Germline V lookup: CDR1 SEHNR, CDR2 FQNEAQ (reference sequence). This CDR3 spans 16 amino acids. The V segment lost 5 bases and the J segment 0 bases; nucleotides outside the gene matches: 4. CDR3 loop: CASSGTGDYSNQPQHF. Here the CDR3 DNA reads TGTGCCAGCAGCGGGACAGGGGACTATAGCAATCAGCCCCAGCATTTT. Full variable domain (remainder filled in from reference TRBV7-9 and TRBJ1-5): DTGVSQNPRHKITKRGQNVTFRCDPISEHNRLYWYRQTLGQGPEFLTYFQNEAQLEKSRLLSDRFSAERPKGSFSTLEIQRTEQGDSAMYLCASSGTGDYSNQPQHFGDGTRLSIL.

This rearrangement joins TRBV30 to TRBJ2-1; tentatively, D is TRBD2 (6 bases). The CDR3 contains 12 residues. Trimming pared 2 bases from V and 7 bases from J, leaving 9 bases between. The germline V gene has CDR1 GTSNPN and CDR2 SVGIG (reference sequence). CDR3 sequence: CAWSLGGNEQFF. The CDR3 bases are TGTGCCTGGAGTCTTGGGGGGAATGAGCAGTTCTTC.

This clonotype was counted only a few times. The chain couples TRBV29-1 to TRBJ1-2; D is unresolved. This CDR3 spans 15 amino acids. Germline loops: CDR1 SQVTM, CDR2 ANQGSEA. V was clipped by 3 bases and J by 8 bases, with 22 bases between them. The CDR3 DNA reads as TGCAGCGTTGAGGTCTTGGGCCCGAGCTATGGCGGCTACACCTTC. The encoded protein is CSVEVLGPSYGGYTF.

The chain uses TRBV5-1 and TRBJ1-4, with D perhaps matching TRBD1 (6 bases). Germline CDR1 is SGHRS and CDR2 is YFSETQ. V was clipped by 4 bases and J by 15 bases, with 19 bases between them. CDR3 length: 13 residues. This CDR3 reads CASSLGTPNPLFF. Here the CDR3 DNA reads TGCGCCAGCAGCCTCGGGACACCCAATCCTTTGTTTTTT.

Only a few counts were recorded for this clonotype. The rearrangement joins TRBV5-1 to TRBJ2-1; D is possibly TRBD1 (6 bases). V lost 0 bases and J lost 4, with 8 bases in between. Germline CDR1 SGHRS, CDR2 YFSETQ. The CDR3 has 14 amino acids. Written as DNA, the CDR3 is TGCGCCAGCAGCTTGGGGACAGCTTACAATGAGCAGTTCTTC. This gives the protein CASSLGTAYNEQFF.

The gene calls are TRBV6-5 and TRBJ1-1; possibly TRBD1 for D (5 bases). Germline CDR1 reads MNHEY; CDR2 reads SVGAGI. The ends were cut back, 5 bases at V and 1 base at J, with 14 bases in the middle. The CDR3 has 15 residues. The CDR3 is CASSTGAGANTEAFF. The CDR3 DNA reads TGTGCCAGCAGTACCGGGGCAGGAGCGAACACTGAAGCTTTCTTT.

The chain recombines TRBV7-2 with TRBJ2-3, with TRBD1 identical over 8 bases. Germline loops: CDR1 SGHTA, CDR2 FQGNSA. Trimming cost V 3 bases and J 3 bases; bases outside gene matches: 14. The CDR3 is 18 amino acids. The CDR3 nucleotides read TGTGCCAGCAGCTTGCCGGACTGGACAGGGTGGACGACAGATACGCAGTATTTT. Translation gives CASSLPDWTGWTTDTQYF.

This clonotype was counted only a few times. The chain carries TRBV27 and TRBJ2-7; maybe TRBD2 (5 bases). Germline CDR1 MNHEY, CDR2 SMNVEV (reference sequence). Trimming cost V 1 base and J 3 bases, with 16 bases left between them. This CDR3 region has 16 residues. The DNA for the CDR3 is TGTGCCAGCAGTTTATATAAGCCGGGGAACAACTACGAGCAGTACTTC. Translated: CASSLYKPGNNYEQYF.

Written as DNA, the CDR3 is TGTGCCAGCAGCTTAGTTGGGATCCTTTCCTACGAGCAGTACTTC. Translation: CASSLVGILSYEQYF. The V and J genes are TRBV7-9 and TRBJ2-7, with D hard to call. The germline CDR1 and CDR2 sequences are SEHNR and FQNEAQ (reference sequence). Trimming removed 1 base at V and 1 base at J, with 11 bases between. The CDR3 consists of 15 residues.

In this sample, this clonotype turned up a few times. This chain connects TRBV6-6 to TRBJ2-1, with D possibly being TRBD2 (5 bases). Germline loops: CDR1 MNHNY, CDR2 SVGAGI (reference sequence). CDR3 length equals 13 residues. Between the trimmed V and J ends, which lost 2 bases and 8 bases, there was a span of 10 bases. The CDR3 reads CASSYGLADEQFF. The CDR3 DNA sequence: TGTGCCAGCAGTTACGGACTGGCCGATGAGCAGTTCTTC.

This clonotype has a count of ten or more. The rearrangement joins TRBV2 to TRBJ2-2; 11 positions agree with TRBD1. The junction had 9 bases not matched to a gene; V was cut back by 10 bases and J by 5 bases. Germline lookup yields CDR1 SNHLY and CDR2 FYNNEI. The CDR3 is 15 residues long. The CDR3 region is CATWAGQGGTGELFF. The CDR3 DNA sequence: TGTGCCACCTGGGCGGGACAGGGGGGGACCGGGGAGCTGTTTTTT.

The V gene is TRBV7-9, the J gene TRBJ2-7, with D perhaps TRBD2 (5 bases). CDR3 length equals 14 residues. The V gene's germline CDR1 is SEHNR and CDR2 FQNEAQ (reference sequence). Trimming pared 1 base from V and 3 bases from J, leaving 10 bases between. This CDR3 is CASSLGSGFYEQYF. In DNA form, the CDR3 reads TGTGCCAGCAGCTTAGGGTCGGGATTCTACGAGCAGTACTTC.

The sample holds a few counts of this clonotype. This rearrangement joins TRBV5-1 to TRBJ1-1; 8 bases align to TRBD1. The CDR3 covers 15 residues. Germline V gene lookup returns CDR1 SGHRS and CDR2 YFSETQ. Trimming removed 0 bases from V and 1 base from J; junction bases left unmatched: 2. In nucleotides, the CDR3 is TGCGCCAGCAGCTTGGAGGGGACAGGGAACACTGAAGCTTTCTTT. Protein sequence: CASSLEGTGNTEAFF.

This clonotype was counted ten times or more. The chain joins TRBV5-6 to TRBJ2-5; no clear D. Germline assignment: CDR1 SGHDT and CDR2 YYEEEE. V lost 0 bases to trimming and J lost 2 bases, with 11 bases between them. CDR3 length equals 15 residues. DNA of the CDR3: TGTGCCAGCAGCTTGGGCACTGTTCTTCAAGAGACCCAGTACTTC. This translates into CASSLGTVLQETQYF. The full variable domain, with the rest looked up from reference TRBV5-6 and TRBJ2-5, is DAGVTQSPTHLIKTRGQQVTLRCSPKSGHDTVSWYQQALGQGPQFIFQYYEEEERQRGNFPDRFSGHQFPNYSSELNVNALLLGDSALYLCASSLGTVLQETQYFGPGTRLLVL.

This clonotype occurred a few times. This chain links TRBV6-5 with TRBJ2-2; no clear D. The CDR3 has 11 amino acids. Germline V gene data show CDR1 as MNHEY and CDR2 as SVGAGI. V lost 4 bases, J lost 8 bases, and 5 bases lay in between. The chain's CDR3 is CASSSVGELFF. In nucleotides, the CDR3 is TGTGCCAGCAGTTCCGTGGGGGAGCTGTTTTTT.

This clonotype showed up just a few times. The chain uses TRBV5-4 and TRBJ2-3; no firm D call. The CDR3 has 14 amino acids. Germline V lookup: CDR1 SGHNT, CDR2 YYREEE (reference sequence). V shed 3 bases and J shed 1 base, with 9 bases lying between them. CDR3 DNA: TGTGCCAGCAGCTCTAACAGCGGCACAGATACGCAGTATTTT. This translates into CASSSNSGTDTQYF. Together with reference TRBV5-4 and TRBJ2-3, the CDR3 gives the full variable domain: ETGVTQSPTHLIKTRGQQVTLRCSSQSGHNTVSWYQQALGQGPQFIFQYYREEENGRGNFPPRFSGLQFPNYSSELNVNALELDDSALYLCASSSNSGTDTQYFGPGTRLTVL.

CDR3 in amino acids: CASSPRGGQLTLGYEQYF. CDR3 nucleotide sequence: TGTGCCAGCAGTCCTAGGGGGGGACAGCTAACCTTGGGGTACGAGCAGTACTTC. The V call is TRBV12-3 or TRBV12-4, the J call TRBJ2-7; D is tentatively TRBD1 or TRBD2 (7 bases each). Trimming removed 5 bases from V and 4 bases from J, with 27 bases in between. This CDR3 is 18 amino acids long.

This clonotype appeared a few times. The chain combines TRBV5-1 with TRBJ1-2; D is perhaps TRBD1 (5 bases). Per germline, CDR1 SGHRS and CDR2 YFSETQ. The CDR3 spans 14 residues. Trimming pared 0 bases from V and 4 bases from J, leaving 10 bases between. CDR3 in amino acids: CASSLEGFGYGYTF. In nucleotides, the CDR3 is TGCGCCAGCAGCTTGGAGGGGTTCGGCTATGGCTACACCTTC.

This clonotype came up a few times. The chain employs TRBV9 and TRBJ1-2, with D unclear. Trimming cost V 0 bases and J 9 bases, with 12 bases left between them. CDR1 is SGDLS and CDR2 is YYNGEE in the germline V gene. There are 13 residues in the CDR3. CDR3 in DNA: TGTGCCAGCAGCGTAGGGACTACGAGACGCTACACCTTC. This codes for CASSVGTTRRYTF.

The V gene is TRBV9, the J gene TRBJ2-1; D is ambiguous. V dropped 4 bases and J dropped 9 bases, with 11 bases sitting between them. The CDR3 is made up of 12 amino acids. Looked up from germline, CDR1 is SGDLS and CDR2 is YYNGEE. CDR3 sequence: CASSPLWGEQFF. Written as DNA, the CDR3 is TGTGCCAGCAGCCCCTTATGGGGTGAGCAGTTCTTC.

The table lists this clonotype with a few counts. One end of the junction fails to match germline, which may point to a read error. The chain recombines TRBV20-1 with TRBJ2-1; D uncertain. From germline, CDR1 is DFQATT and CDR2 SNEGSKA (reference sequence). The CDR3 spans 15 residues. The CDR3: CSARGPRLAYNEQFF. CDR3 nucleotides: TGCAGTGCCAGAGGCCCGAGGCTAGCCTACAATGAGCAGTTCTTC.